This entry concerns a single T cell receptor beta chain. The CDR3 runs to 16 residues. Germline values: CDR1 SGHDT, CDR2 YYEEEE. Losses at the gene ends were 5 bases for V and 5 bases for J; bases not matched to a gene: 7. Produced via immunoSEQ multiplex PCR; TCRdb's table is partial and in-frame only. The table lists around 69,000 clones, roughly 76% of them singletons. The sample is drawn from a study of blood T cell repertoires in COVID-19. Study in general: Sites across the United States, Italy and Spain contributed samples from acute and convalescent COVID-19. PBMCs, B-cell-depleted T cells, or T cells provided the cDNA or gDNA that made up the material.

Sequencing input: peripheral blood. V and J are TRBV5-6 and TRBJ2-2, with TRBD2 matching over 12 bases. The clonotype comes from an older woman with acute or convalescent COVID-19. The CDR3 region has the DNA TGTGCCAGCAGTCATCCGACTAGCGGGAGAACCGGGGAGCTGTTTTTT. It encodes CASSHPTSGRTGELFF.